This TCR beta chain was identified in a study of blood T cells in healthy people across ages. Study results and caveats: Percentage of naive T cells showed a strong correlation with TCR beta diversity. Changes in expanded clonotypes were possibly confounded, as the CMV status of donors was unknown.

Germline V gene data show CDR1 as LGHNA and CDR2 as YSLEER. Trimming removed 1 base from V and 7 bases from J, with 4 bases in between. The CDR3 spans 12 residues. Using a J-beta primer mix together with a sample-barcoded 5' primer, a second PCR was run for about 6 to 11 cycles. TCRdb re-derived calls from the 5' RACE reads in MiXCR, one entry per CDR3 protein. The sample contains around 1,000,000 distinct CDR3 sequences, 20% to 25% of which appear only once. This clonotype was picked up a small number of times. As yet, its antigen is unknown. The sample was also linked to a second study, of T cells of mothers and their children. That work adds: Researchers put all of the extracted RNA into cDNA synthesis, using around 1.4 ug per 15 ul.

Specimen: blood. The sequence was obtained from a girl aged 2 to 10 in good health. The rearrangement joins TRBV4-3 to TRBJ1-4, with D unclear. The chain's CDR3 is CASSQGGEKLFF. DNA for the CDR3: TGCGCCAGCAGCCAAGGAGGTGAAAAACTGTTTTTT.